These 19 T cell receptor beta chains share one sample of origin, sequenced in a study of T cell responses to AZD1222 COVID-19 vaccine. TCRdb's table, derived via immunoSEQ multiplex PCR, lists solely in-frame clones and lacks some. The sample contains under 70,000 clones, around 84% of which appear only once. The input for sequencing was peripheral blood, taken on day 0 of AZD1222 vaccination. The receptors shown here come from an adult in good health.

The V and J genes are TRBV5-4 and TRBJ2-7; possibly TRBD1 for D (6 bases). Germline assignment: CDR1 SGHNT and CDR2 YYREEE (reference sequence). Trimming stripped 2 bases from V and 5 bases from J, with 14 bases between. The CDR3 length is 14 residues. The CDR3 spells CASSFYRVSDEQYF. In DNA, the CDR3 is TGTGCCAGCAGCTTTTACAGGGTGAGCGACGAGCAGTACTTC.

The gene calls are TRBV5-6 and TRBJ1-2; D is unclear. This CDR3 spans 15 amino acids. Trimming took off 0 bases at V and 6 bases at J, with 15 bases between the two ends. Germline V gene sequence: CDR1 SGHDT, CDR2 YYEEEE. The CDR3 DNA reads TGTGCCAGCAGCTTGGCCGCTACTCCTTCGGATGGCTACACCTTC. Its protein product is CASSLAATPSDGYTF.

This clone was counted a single time. At one end, the junction sequence differs from germline, possibly due to a read error. V gene TRBV14 combines with J gene TRBJ2-3; tentatively, D is TRBD1 (5 bases). Germline CDR1 SGHDN, CDR2 FVKESK. The CDR3 spans 12 residues. The CDR3 reads CASSQDIRGWNF. The CDR3 DNA sequence: TGTGCCAGCAGCCAAGATATAAGGGGCTGGAATTTT.

J is TRBJ2-1 and V is TRBV7-9, with 8 bases aligning to TRBD1. The germline V gene encodes CDR1 SEHNR and CDR2 FQNEAQ (reference sequence). The V and J ends lost 3 bases and 2 bases, in that order; junction bases with no gene match: 3. The CDR3 consists of 15 residues. DNA for the CDR3: TGTGCCAGCAGCTTGAAACAGGGGGCCTACAATGAGCAGTTCTTC. The encoded protein is CASSLKQGAYNEQFF.

This clone is a singleton in its sample. The rearrangement joins TRBV7-8 to TRBJ2-1, with 8 positions matching TRBD2. The CDR3 covers 15 residues. Germline V gene sequence: CDR1 SGHVS, CDR2 FQNEAQ. Trimming at V came to 5 bases and at J to 6 bases, leaving 9 bases not matched to a gene. The CDR3 loop is CASSPSGGRINEQFF. The CDR3 nucleotides read TGTGCCAGCAGCCCGTCTGGCGGGAGGATCAATGAGCAGTTCTTC. Complete variable domain (other parts from reference TRBV7-8 and TRBJ2-1): GAGVSQSPRYKVAKRGQDVALRCDPISGHVSLFWYQQALGQGPEFLTYFQNEAQLDKSGLPSDRFFAERPEGSVSTLKIQRTQQEDSAVYLCASSPSGGRINEQFFGPGTRLTVL.

The chain links TRBV6-5 to TRBJ1-6, with D uncertain. The CDR3 loop spans 13 amino acids. Germline V CDR1 and CDR2: MNHEY, SVGAGI. Trimming shortened V by 3 bases and J by 6 bases, and 6 bases separated the two germline ends. The CDR3 loop is CASSYRANSPLHF. CDR3 DNA sequence: TGTGCCAGCAGTTATCGCGCTAATTCACCCCTCCACTTT.

The J gene is TRBJ2-1, the V gene TRBV9; 8 nucleotides line up with TRBD2. Germline V lookup: CDR1 SGDLS, CDR2 YYNGEE. Unmatched junction bases numbered 7, after V lost 0 bases and J lost 8 bases. The CDR3 is 15 amino acids. CDR3 bases: TGTGCCAGCAGCGTAGATGCAGCGGGAGTCTATGAGCAGTTCTTC. Translating gives CASSVDAAGVYEQFF.

The chain joins TRBV7-9 to TRBJ2-5; D could derive from TRBD1 or TRBD2 (5 bases each). Germline V gives CDR1 SEHNR, CDR2 FQNEAQ (reference sequence). V dropped 0 bases and J dropped 2 bases, with 10 bases sitting between them. There are 15 residues in the CDR3. The chain's CDR3 is CASSLAGDPQETQYF. In DNA form, the CDR3 reads TGTGCCAGCAGCTTAGCGGGGGATCCACAAGAGACCCAGTACTTC. Together with reference TRBV7-9 and TRBJ2-5, the CDR3 gives the full variable domain: DTGVSQNPRHKITKRGQNVTFRCDPISEHNRLYWYRQTLGQGPEFLTYFQNEAQLEKSRLLSDRFSAERPKGSFSTLEIQRTEQGDSAMYLCASSLAGDPQETQYFGPGTRLLVL.

The J gene is TRBJ2-1, the V gene TRBV2, with TRBD2 identical over 11 bases. V was clipped by 3 bases and J by 12 bases; unmatched bases: 7. Germline values: CDR1 SNHLY, CDR2 FYNNEI. The CDR3 covers 14 residues. The CDR3 here is CASSDGLAGGTQFF. The CDR3 bases are TGTGCCAGCAGTGATGGCCTAGCGGGGGGCACGCAGTTCTTC.

This chain connects TRBV3-1 (or the pseudogene TRBV3-2) to TRBJ2-2; weak D call: TRBD1 (5 bases). The CDR3 runs 16 residues. Trimming shortened V by 1 base and J by 3 bases, and 12 bases separated the two germline ends. The germline V gene has CDR1 LGHDT and CDR2 YNNKEL (reference sequence). The CDR3 spells CASSQGEAGHTGELFF. CDR3 bases: TGTGCCAGCAGCCAAGGGGAAGCAGGGCACACCGGGGAGCTGTTTTTT.

The genes are TRBV3-1 (or the pseudogene TRBV3-2) and TRBJ1-2; D is perhaps TRBD1 (5 bases). Germline V gives CDR1 LGHDT, CDR2 YNNKEL (reference sequence). Between the trimmed V and J ends, which lost 2 bases and 3 bases, there was a span of 10 bases. The CDR3 totals 14 residues. CDR3 bases: TGTGCCAGCAGCCAACCAGGGTTGGACTATGGCTACACCTTC. Its translation is CASSQPGLDYGYTF.

This sequence joins TRBV12-3 or TRBV12-4 and TRBJ1-4, with a possible D match to TRBD1 (5 bases). V was pared by 2 bases and J by 15 bases, with 13 bases between. The CDR3 is 12 amino acids. Written as DNA, the CDR3 is TGTGCCAGCAGTTTACCCGGCAGGGAAATGTTTTTT. The encoded protein is CASSLPGREMFF.

The chain couples TRBV18 to TRBJ1-1; D uncertain. V shed 3 bases and J shed 1 base, with 12 bases lying between them. CDR1 is KGHSH, CDR2 LQKENI, per germline. This CDR3 contains 15 residues. The CDR3 nucleotides are TGTGCCAGCTCACCGGTGTTGCCCGGGAACACTGAAGCTTTCTTT. It yields the protein CASSPVLPGNTEAFF.

This CDR3 is CATSGTSGIGELFF. CDR3 DNA: TGCGCCACCTCCGGGACTAGCGGGATCGGGGAGCTGTTTTTT. The chain uses TRBV4-3 and TRBJ2-2; 13 positions match TRBD2. Trimming removed 10 bases from V and 7 bases from J; junction bases left unmatched: 6. The germline CDR1 and CDR2 sequences are LGHNA and YSLEER. The CDR3 consists of 14 residues.

This clone has a single count. The V gene is TRBV28, the J gene TRBJ1-2; 9 bases are a match to TRBD1. Germline trimming cut 7 bases from V and 8 bases from J; bases unmatched to any gene: 8. Germline-derived CDR1 and CDR2 are MDHEN and SYDVKM. This CDR3 has 13 amino acids. CDR3: CASTAGQGRGYTF. The CDR3, as DNA: TGTGCCAGCACCGCGGGACAGGGCAGGGGCTACACCTTC.

The V and J genes are TRBV5-5 and TRBJ2-1; no clear D gene. Trimming took 4 bases from V and 8 from J, leaving 7 bases between them. The germline CDR1 and CDR2 sequences are SGHKS and YYEKEE (reference sequence). This CDR3 contains 11 residues. In DNA form, the CDR3 reads TGTGCCAGCAGCCCCCTTGATGAGCAGTTCTTC. Residues: CASSPLDEQFF.

The V and J genes are TRBV13 and TRBJ2-3; TRBD2 is a possible D gene (6 bases). The CDR3 length is 14 residues. CDR1 PRHDT and CDR2 FYEKMQ come from the germline V gene (reference sequence). V shed 8 bases and J shed 5 bases, with 17 bases lying between them. The CDR3 bases are TGTGCCAGCGGGCGGGGAGGCGGTGGAGATACGCAGTATTTT. It yields the protein CASGRGGGGDTQYF.

This chain joins TRBV9 and TRBJ2-7; D uncertain. Germline lookup yields CDR1 SGDLS and CDR2 YYNGEE. CDR3 length: 15 amino acids. Trimming pared 3 bases from V and 7 bases from J, leaving 20 bases between. In DNA form, the CDR3 reads TGTGCCAGCAGCGCCGACCCCCTCCCGGGTTCGGAGCAGTACTTC. Protein: CASSADPLPGSEQYF.

This chain connects TRBV18 to TRBJ2-3; no reliable D call. This CDR3 is built from 16 residues. CDR1 is KGHSH and CDR2 is LQKENI in the germline V gene. V lost 0 bases and J 0 bases, leaving 10 bases between the germline ends. CDR3 in DNA: TGTGCCAGCTCACCACCGGAAGGTCTTAGCACAGATACGCAGTATTTT. This sequence encodes CASSPPEGLSTDTQYF.